This TCR beta chain was captured in a study of tumor and adjacent non-tumor tissue in lung cancer. With regard to this clonotype: What it recognizes is unknown. The conserved phenylalanine or tryptophan normally closing the CDR3 is absent here, so this likely arose from a read error.

Study-wide points: Top 100 clones took a larger repertoire share in normal lung. Tumor tissue had significantly higher TCR diversity than normal lung.

The library came from three nested PCR rounds adapted from ARM-PCR protocols. MiXCR, applied by TCRdb to the multiplex PCR reads, yields one record per CDR3 protein. In the table there are 100,000 to 150,000 distinct CDR3 sequences, 66% of which are singletons. No cell sorting was done before RNA was extracted from the tissue. Trimming removed 5 bases at V and 1 base at J, with 5 bases between. The CDR3 spans 12 residues. The sequenced material came from lung tumor tissue. This TCR came from a man aged 25 to 40 with non-small cell lung cancer. The chain recombines TRBV12-3 or TRBV12-4 with TRBJ1-1, with D unresolved. The CDR3 sequence: CASSTRNTEAFI. The CDR3 DNA reads TGTGCCAGCAGTACCCGGAACACTGAAGCTTTCATT.